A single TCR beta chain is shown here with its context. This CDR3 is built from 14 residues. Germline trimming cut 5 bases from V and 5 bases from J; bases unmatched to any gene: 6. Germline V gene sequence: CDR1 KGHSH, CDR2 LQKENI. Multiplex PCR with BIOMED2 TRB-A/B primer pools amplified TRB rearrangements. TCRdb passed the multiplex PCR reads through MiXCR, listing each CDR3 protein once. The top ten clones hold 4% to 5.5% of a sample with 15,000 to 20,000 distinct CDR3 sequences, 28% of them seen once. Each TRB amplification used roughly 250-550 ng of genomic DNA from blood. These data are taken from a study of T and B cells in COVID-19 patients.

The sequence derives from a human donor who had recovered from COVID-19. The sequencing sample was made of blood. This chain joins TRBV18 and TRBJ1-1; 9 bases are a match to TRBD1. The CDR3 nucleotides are TGTGCCAGCTCAGCGGACAGGGGCTGGACTGAAGCTTTCTTT. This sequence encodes CASSADRGWTEAFF.